This T cell receptor beta chain was retrieved from a study of CD8 T cells in ankylosing spondylitis. Of note for this clonotype: The antigen is unknown.

Using quantitative 5'-RACE with molecular barcodes, the authors made TCR beta libraries. Each CDR3 protein gets one entry after TCRdb re-called the 5' RACE reads with MiXCR. The repertoire holds about 800,000 distinct CDR3 sequences, with 10% to 15% as singletons. This CDR3 has 14 residues. The germline CDR1 and CDR2 sequences are SGDLS and YYNGEE. The ends were cut back, 4 bases at V and 3 bases at J, with 12 bases in the middle. Study results and limitations: For ankylosing spondylitis blood, a TCR beta motif of 7 or 8 highly homologous variants appeared characteristic. Disease-linked clones bore a CD8+ phenotype and were relatively rare in peripheral blood.

The source is a male donor with ankylosing spondylitis. J is TRBJ2-3 and V is TRBV9, with no clear D. The sequencing input was blood, either unsorted or a sorted T cell fraction (not recorded which). CDR3 DNA: TGTGCCAGCAGCACCCGACCCGTGACAGATACGCAGTATTTT. As protein: CASSTRPVTDTQYF.